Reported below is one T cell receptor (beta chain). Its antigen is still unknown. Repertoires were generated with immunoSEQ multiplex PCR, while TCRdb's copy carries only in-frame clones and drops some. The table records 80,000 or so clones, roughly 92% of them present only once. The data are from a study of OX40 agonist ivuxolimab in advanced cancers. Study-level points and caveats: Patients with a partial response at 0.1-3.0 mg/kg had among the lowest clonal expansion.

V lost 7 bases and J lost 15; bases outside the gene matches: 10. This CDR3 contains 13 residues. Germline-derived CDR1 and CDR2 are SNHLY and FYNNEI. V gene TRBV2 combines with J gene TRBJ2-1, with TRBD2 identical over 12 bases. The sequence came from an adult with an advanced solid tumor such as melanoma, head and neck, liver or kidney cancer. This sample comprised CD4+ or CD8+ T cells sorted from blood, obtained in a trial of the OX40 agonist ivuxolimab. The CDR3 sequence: CASMVLAGGGWFF. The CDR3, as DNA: TGTGCCAGCATGGTACTAGCGGGAGGAGGTTGGTTCTTC.